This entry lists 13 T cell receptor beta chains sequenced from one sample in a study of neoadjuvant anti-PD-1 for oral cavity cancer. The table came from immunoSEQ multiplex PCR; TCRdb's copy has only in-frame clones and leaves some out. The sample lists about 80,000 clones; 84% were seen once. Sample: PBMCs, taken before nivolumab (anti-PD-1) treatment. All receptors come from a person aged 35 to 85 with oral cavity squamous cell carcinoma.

CDR3 loop: CASSALPLVAGSTGELFF. As DNA, the CDR3 is TGTGCCAGCAGTGCCCTCCCGTTAGTAGCGGGCAGCACCGGGGAGCTGTTTTTT. The chain couples TRBV6-4 to TRBJ2-2; 7 bases are shared with TRBD2. Germline V gene data show CDR1 as MRHNA and CDR2 as SNTAGT. V shed 4 bases and J 4 bases; nucleotides not matched to a gene: 15. The CDR3 has 18 residues.

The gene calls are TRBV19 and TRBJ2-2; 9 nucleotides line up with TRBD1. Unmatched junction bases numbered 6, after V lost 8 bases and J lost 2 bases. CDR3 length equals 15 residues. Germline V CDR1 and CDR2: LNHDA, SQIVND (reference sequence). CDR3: CASRLGQGNTGELFF. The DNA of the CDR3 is TGTGCCAGTCGATTGGGACAGGGAAACACCGGGGAGCTGTTTTTT. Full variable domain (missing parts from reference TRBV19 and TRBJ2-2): DGGITQSPKYLFRKEGQNVTLSCEQNLNHDAMYWYRQDPGQGLRLIYYSQIVNDFQKGDIAEGYSVSREKKESFPLTVTSAQKNPTAFYLCASRLGQGNTGELFFGEGSRLTVL.

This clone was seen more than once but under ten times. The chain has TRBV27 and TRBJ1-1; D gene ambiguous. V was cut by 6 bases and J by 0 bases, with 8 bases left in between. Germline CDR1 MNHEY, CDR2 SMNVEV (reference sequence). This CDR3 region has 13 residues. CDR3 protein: CASRNDLNTEAFF. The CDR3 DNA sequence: TGTGCCAGCAGAAATGACCTGAACACTGAAGCTTTCTTT.

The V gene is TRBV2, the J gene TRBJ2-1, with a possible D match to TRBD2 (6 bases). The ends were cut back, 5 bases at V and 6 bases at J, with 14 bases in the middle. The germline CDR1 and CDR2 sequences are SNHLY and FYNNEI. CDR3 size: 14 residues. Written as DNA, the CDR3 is TGTGCCAGCAGTTCGTTCGGGACTGTCAATGAGCAGTTCTTC. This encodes CASSSFGTVNEQFF.

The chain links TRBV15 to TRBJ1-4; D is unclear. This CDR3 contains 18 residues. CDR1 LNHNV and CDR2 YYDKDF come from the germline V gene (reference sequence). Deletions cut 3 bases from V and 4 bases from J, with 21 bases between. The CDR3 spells CATSRAGFMSSFNEKLFF. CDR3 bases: TGTGCCACCAGCAGGGCTGGATTTATGAGCAGCTTTAATGAAAAACTGTTTTTT.

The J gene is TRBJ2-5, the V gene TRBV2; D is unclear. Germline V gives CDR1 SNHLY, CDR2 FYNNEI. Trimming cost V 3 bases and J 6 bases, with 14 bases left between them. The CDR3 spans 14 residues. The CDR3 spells CASSEIAIRQTQYF. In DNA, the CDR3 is TGTGCCAGCAGTGAGATTGCTATTCGGCAGACCCAGTACTTC.

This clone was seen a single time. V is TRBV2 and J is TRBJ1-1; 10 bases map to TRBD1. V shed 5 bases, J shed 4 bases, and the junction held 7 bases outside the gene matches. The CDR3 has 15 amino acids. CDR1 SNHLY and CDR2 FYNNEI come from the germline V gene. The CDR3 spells CASSLTGGASTEAFF. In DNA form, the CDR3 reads TGTGCCAGCAGTTTGACAGGGGGCGCGAGCACTGAAGCTTTCTTT.

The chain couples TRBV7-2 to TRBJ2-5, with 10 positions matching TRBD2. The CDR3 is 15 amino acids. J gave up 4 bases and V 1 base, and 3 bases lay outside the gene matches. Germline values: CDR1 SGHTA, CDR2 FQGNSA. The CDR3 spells CASSLGTSGVETQYF. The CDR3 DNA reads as TGTGCCAGCAGCTTAGGTACTAGCGGGGTAGAGACCCAGTACTTC.

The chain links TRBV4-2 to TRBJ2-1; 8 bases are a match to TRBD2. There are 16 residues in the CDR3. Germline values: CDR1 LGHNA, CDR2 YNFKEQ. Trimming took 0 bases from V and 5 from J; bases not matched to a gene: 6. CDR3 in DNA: TGTGCCAGCAGCCAAGATAGTAGCGGGACCAACAATGAGCAGTTCTTC. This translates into CASSQDSSGTNNEQFF.

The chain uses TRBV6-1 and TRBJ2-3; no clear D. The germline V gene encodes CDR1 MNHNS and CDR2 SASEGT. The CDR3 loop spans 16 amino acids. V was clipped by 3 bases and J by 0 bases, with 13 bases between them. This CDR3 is CASSERSGGSTDTQYF. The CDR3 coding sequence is TGTGCCAGCAGTGAGAGAAGTGGTGGTAGCACAGATACGCAGTATTTT.

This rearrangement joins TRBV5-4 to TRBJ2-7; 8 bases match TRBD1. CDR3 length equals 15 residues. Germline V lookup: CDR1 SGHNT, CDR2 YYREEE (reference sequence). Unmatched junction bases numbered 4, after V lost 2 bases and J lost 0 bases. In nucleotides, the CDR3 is TGTGCCAGCAGCTTATCAGGGGGCCTCTCCTACGAGCAGTACTTC. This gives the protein CASSLSGGLSYEQYF.

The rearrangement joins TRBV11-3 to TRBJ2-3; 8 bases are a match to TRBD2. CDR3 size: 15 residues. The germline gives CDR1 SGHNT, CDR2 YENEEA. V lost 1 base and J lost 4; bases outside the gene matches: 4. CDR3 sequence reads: CASSLGSSGPDTQYF. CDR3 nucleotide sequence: TGTGCCAGCAGCTTAGGGTCTAGCGGGCCAGATACGCAGTATTTT. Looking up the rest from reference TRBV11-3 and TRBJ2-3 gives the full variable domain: EAGVVQSPRYKIIEKKQPVAFWCNPISGHNTLYWYLQNLGQGPELLIRYENEEAVDDSQLPKDRFSAERLKGVDSTLKIQPAELGDSAVYLCASSLGSSGPDTQYFGPGTRLTVL.

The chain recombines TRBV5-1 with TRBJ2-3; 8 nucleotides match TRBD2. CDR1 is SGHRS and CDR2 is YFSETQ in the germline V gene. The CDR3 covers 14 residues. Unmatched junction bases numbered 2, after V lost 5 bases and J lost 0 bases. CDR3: CASRAGESTDTQYF. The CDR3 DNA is TGCGCCAGCAGAGCGGGAGAAAGCACAGATACGCAGTATTTT.